The clone carrying this TCR beta chain has a count of ten or more. Its target is unknown. This sample stems from a study of human T cells and chemical hapten exposure. The study's findings and limits: TCRs above 1 in 1000 frequency stayed constant with DPC sensitization.

TCRdb fed the RACE reads into MiXCR, producing one record per CDR3 protein. This sample yields about 73,000 distinct CDR3 sequences, of which 7.5% to 9.5% are seen a single time; roughly 3% belongs to the top ten. Described time point: patch test 2, 6 weeks after DPC sensitization. Sample treatment: therapeutic diphenylcyclopropenone sensitization with weekly scalp DPC. Trimming took 4 bases from V and 2 from J; bases not matched to a gene: 2. From germline, CDR1 is SGHDT and CDR2 YYEEEE. The CDR3 sequence is 13 residues long. This rearrangement joins TRBV5-6 to TRBJ1-2; 7 nucleotides align to TRBD1. This clonotype originated in a woman between 45 and 65 years old with alopecia areata. Some clones in this sample may be carry-over from other donors' samples. Specimen: whole blood, collected in connection with sensitization to the hapten diphenylcyclopropenone (DPC). Here the CDR3 DNA reads TGTGCCAGCAGCGAGGGACAGAACTATGGCTACACCTTC. Translating gives CASSEGQNYGYTF.